A single sample is the source of the 16 T cell receptor beta chains below, sequenced in a study of blood T cell repertoires in COVID-19. The protocol was immunoSEQ multiplex PCR, while the TCRdb copy is restricted to in-frame clones and leaves out a portion. This table holds 240,000 or so clones, about 89% found once. Sequencing input: PBMCs or T cells enriched from blood (not recorded which). The receptors stem from a middle-aged man who had recovered from COVID-19.

The genes are TRBV7-9 and TRBJ2-1; 12 bases map to TRBD2. There are 18 residues in the CDR3. V shed 5 bases, J shed 1 base, and the junction held 9 bases outside the gene matches. Germline lookup yields CDR1 SEHNR and CDR2 FQNEAQ (reference sequence). The CDR3 reads CASSPPGLAGRSYNEQFF. DNA for the CDR3: TGTGCCAGCAGCCCCCCCGGACTAGCGGGACGTTCCTACAATGAGCAGTTCTTC.

As DNA, the CDR3 is TGTGCCAGCAGTCCCCTTTACAGGGGAACGGGGGTAGCCAAAAACATTCAGTACTTC. It encodes CASSPLYRGTGVAKNIQYF. This chain connects TRBV28 to TRBJ2-4; D perhaps matches TRBD1 (7 bases). CDR1 is MDHEN, CDR2 SYDVKM, per germline. V was shortened by 5 bases and J by 0 bases, with 23 bases between the two germline ends. CDR3 length: 19 residues.

The chain uses TRBV25-1 and TRBJ2-5; 7 bases match TRBD1. Germline assignment: CDR1 MGHDK and CDR2 SYGVNS. There are 16 residues in the CDR3. V lost 1 base to trimming and J lost 2 bases; unmatched junction nucleotides: 7. The CDR3 DNA sequence: TGTGCCAGCAGTGAATCTTTCTACAGGGGACAAGAGACCCAGTACTTC. Protein sequence: CASSESFYRGQETQYF.

The gene calls are TRBV24-1 and TRBJ1-2; a possible D gene is TRBD1 (6 bases). CDR3 size: 14 residues. Trimming cost V 4 bases and J 2 bases, with 10 bases left between them. Germline V gene lookup returns CDR1 KGHDR and CDR2 SFDVKD. This CDR3 is CATSEPGDNYGYTF. In DNA form, the CDR3 reads TGTGCCACCAGTGAGCCAGGGGACAACTATGGCTACACCTTC.

The J gene is TRBJ1-4, the V gene TRBV18; TRBD1 matches 7 bases. The CDR3 runs to 15 residues. Unmatched junction bases numbered 2, after V lost 4 bases and J lost 0 bases. The V gene's germline CDR1 is KGHSH and CDR2 LQKENI. CDR3 bases: TGTGCCAGCTCACTGGGACAGTCAACTAATGAAAAACTGTTTTTT. It encodes CASSLGQSTNEKLFF.

The rearrangement links TRBV29-1 to TRBJ1-4; 12 positions agree with TRBD1. The CDR3 is 20 residues long. The junction had 17 bases not matched to a gene; V was cut back by 4 bases and J by 2 bases. Germline CDR1 SQVTM, CDR2 ANQGSEA. CDR3 region: CSVGGQGAFGTFNTNEKLFF. The CDR3 DNA sequence: TGCAGCGTTGGGGGACAGGGGGCTTTCGGAACCTTCAACACTAATGAAAAACTGTTTTTT.

This sequence joins TRBV14 and TRBJ1-1; 7 nucleotides agree with TRBD1. V shed 2 bases, J shed 5 bases, and the junction held 11 bases outside the gene matches. The CDR3 sequence is 16 residues long. From germline, CDR1 is SGHDN and CDR2 FVKESK. The CDR3 loop reads CASSQLRGLGGTEAFF. In DNA form, the CDR3 reads TGTGCCAGCAGCCAATTAAGGGGGCTTGGGGGGACTGAAGCTTTCTTT.

The chain employs TRBV5-1 and TRBJ2-7; possible D gene TRBD1, 5 bases. V lost 0 bases and J 3 bases, leaving 16 bases between the germline ends. Germline V gene data show CDR1 as SGHRS and CDR2 as YFSETQ. The CDR3 extends over 16 amino acids. CDR3 loop: CASSLALDRRNYEQYF. CDR3 bases: TGCGCCAGCAGCTTGGCCTTAGACAGAAGAAACTACGAGCAGTACTTC.

The chain recombines TRBV6-5 with TRBJ2-3, with TRBD2 matching 10 bases. Germline CDR1 reads MNHEY; CDR2 reads SVGAGI. The CDR3 is 15 amino acids. Trimming at V came to 6 bases and at J to 1 base, leaving 4 bases not matched to a gene. In DNA, the CDR3 is TGTGCCAGCAGAGAGAGCGGGGGGGGCACAGATACGCAGTATTTT. This sequence encodes CASRESGGGTDTQYF.

The chain is built from TRBV7-2 and TRBJ1-2; possible D gene TRBD1, 5 bases. This CDR3 region has 15 residues. V gave up 1 base and J gave up 2 bases, with 11 bases separating them. The germline V gene encodes CDR1 SGHTA and CDR2 FQGNSA. The chain's CDR3 is CASSLGGSLNYGYTF. CDR3 nucleotides: TGTGCCAGCAGCTTAGGGGGCAGCTTGAACTATGGCTACACCTTC. The full variable domain, completed using reference TRBV7-2 and TRBJ1-2, is GAGVSQSPSNKVTEKGKDVELRCDPISGHTALYWYRQSLGQGLEFLIYFQGNSAPDKSGLPSDRFSAERTGGSVSTLTIQRTQQEDSAVYLCASSLGGSLNYGYTFGSGTRLTVV.

The rearrangement joins TRBV11-2 to TRBJ2-7; 9 bases fit TRBD2. CDR3 size: 14 residues. Per germline, CDR1 SGHAT and CDR2 FQNNGV. Unmatched junction bases numbered 3, after V lost 0 bases and J lost 6 bases. This chain's CDR3 is CASSLEGLATEQYF. The CDR3 DNA reads TGTGCCAGCAGCTTAGAAGGACTAGCGACCGAGCAGTACTTC. The whole variable domain, filled in from reference TRBV11-2 and TRBJ2-7, reads EAGVAQSPRYKIIEKRQSVAFWCNPISGHATLYWYQQILGQGPKLLIQFQNNGVVDDSQLPKDRFSAERLKGVDSTLKIQPAKLEDSAVYLCASSLEGLATEQYFGPGTRLTVT.

The genes are TRBV27 and TRBJ2-1, with TRBD1 as a possible D gene (6 bases). This CDR3 comprises 14 residues. The germline gives CDR1 MNHEY, CDR2 SMNVEV (reference sequence). V was clipped by 3 bases and J by 4 bases, with 10 bases between them. The chain's CDR3 is CASSLTQGYNEQFF. The CDR3 coding sequence is TGTGCCAGCAGTTTGACACAGGGATACAATGAGCAGTTCTTC.

V gene TRBV3-1 (or the pseudogene TRBV3-2) combines with J gene TRBJ1-2, with D perhaps TRBD1 (6 bases). Looked up from germline, CDR1 is LGHDT and CDR2 is YNNKEL (reference sequence). This CDR3 contains 14 residues. V shed 2 bases and J shed 2 bases, with 9 bases lying between them. The DNA of the CDR3 is TGTGCCAGCAGCCAACAGGGGTTCAACTATGGCTACACCTTC. This codes for CASSQQGFNYGYTF.

V is TRBV5-1 and J is TRBJ2-7, with 10 bases that match TRBD2. Germline CDR1 is SGHRS and CDR2 is YFSETQ. With V trimmed by 4 bases and J by 3 bases, 7 bases remained unmatched. The CDR3 covers 15 residues. CDR3 bases: TGCGCCAGCAGCCCCGCTAGCGGGGGAGGCTACGAGCAGTACTTC. This codes for CASSPASGGGYEQYF.

The J gene is TRBJ1-4, the V gene TRBV19, with D tentatively TRBD1 (5 bases). Trimming stripped 5 bases from V and 4 bases from J, with 11 bases between. This CDR3 spans 14 amino acids. Germline values: CDR1 LNHDA, CDR2 SQIVND (reference sequence). CDR3 region: CASSEGGGNEKLFF. CDR3 DNA sequence: TGTGCCAGTAGTGAAGGCGGGGGTAATGAAAAACTGTTTTTT.

This chain joins TRBV9 and TRBJ2-7; 7 bases are a match to TRBD1. The length of the CDR3 is 15 residues. The germline CDR1 and CDR2 sequences are SGDLS and YYNGEE. Losses at the gene ends were 3 bases for V and 9 bases for J; bases not matched to a gene: 15. CDR3 sequence (DNA): TGTGCCAGCAGCGAGACGGACAGGTTCTACGACGGGCAGTACTTC. It translates to CASSETDRFYDGQYF.